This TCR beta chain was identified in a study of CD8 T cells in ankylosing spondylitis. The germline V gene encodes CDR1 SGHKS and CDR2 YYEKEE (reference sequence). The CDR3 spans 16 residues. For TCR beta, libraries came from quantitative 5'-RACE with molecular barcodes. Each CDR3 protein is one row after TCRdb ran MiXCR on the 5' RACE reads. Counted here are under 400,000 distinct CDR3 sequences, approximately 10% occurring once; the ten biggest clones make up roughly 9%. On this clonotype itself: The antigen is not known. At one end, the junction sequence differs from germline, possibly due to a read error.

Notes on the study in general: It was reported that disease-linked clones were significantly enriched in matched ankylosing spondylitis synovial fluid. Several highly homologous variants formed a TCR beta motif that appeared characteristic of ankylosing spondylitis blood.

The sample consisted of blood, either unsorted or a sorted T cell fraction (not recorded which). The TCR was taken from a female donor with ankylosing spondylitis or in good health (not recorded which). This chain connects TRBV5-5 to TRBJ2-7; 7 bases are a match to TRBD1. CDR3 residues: CASSFQTGLSFYEQSF. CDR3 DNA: TGTGCCAGCAGCTTTCAGACAGGGTTGAGTTTCTACGAGCAGTCCTTC.